This T cell receptor (beta chain) was captured in a study of PD-1 blockade in classical Hodgkin lymphoma. Comment on this clone: The target antigen is unknown.

Method: immunoSEQ multiplex PCR; TCRdb's copy keeps in-frame clones and lacks some. In the table there are about 47,000 clones, around 80% of which are singletons. The study, taken as a whole, reports: A reduction in baseline TCR diversity was reportedly seen in newly diagnosed patients relative to healthy donors. After ASCT, patients who started nivolumab under 1 year later were excluded.

The time point was: cycle 4 day 1 (C4D1), after 5 to 7 weeks of nivolumab. Every one of the patients relapsed after autologous stem cell transplantation (brentuximab vedotin exposure was variable). CDR1 and CDR2 (germline): SGHDN, FVKESK. The CDR3 totals 19 residues. V dropped 0 bases and J dropped 0; count of bases not matched to a gene: 10. Sequenced material: peripheral blood mononuclear cells (PBMCs), taken before the fourth cycle of nivolumab. The chain links TRBV14 to TRBJ2-1; TRBD2 matches 8 bases. This receptor was identified in a human donor with classical Hodgkin lymphoma. The CDR3 sequence is CASSQDRGREGLSYNEQFF. The CDR3 DNA reads as TGTGCCAGCAGCCAAGATAGAGGACGGGAGGGCCTCTCCTACAATGAGCAGTTCTTC.